This T cell receptor beta chain was documented in a study of blood T cell repertoires in COVID-19. Study as a whole: Sources were T cells, B-cell-depleted T cells, or PBMCs; the material itself was cDNA or gDNA.

In the original processing: Reference gene primer amplification in the assay estimated nucleated cell counts. Data came from immunoSEQ multiplex PCR; TCRdb stores just in-frame clones and leaves some out. That table gives V, J and clone size, and the DNA gave D and trimming. The sample includes 350,000 to 550,000 clones, around 89% seen only once; the top ten take 4% to 4.5%. Germline loops: CDR1 LNHDA, CDR2 SQIVND (reference sequence). The CDR3 is 16 residues long. Trimming pared 6 bases from V and 7 bases from J, leaving 24 bases between. Material: peripheral blood. This receptor was obtained from a woman in her 30s with acute or convalescent COVID-19. This sequence joins TRBV19 and TRBJ2-5; weak D call: TRBD2 (6 bases). The CDR3 DNA follows: TGTGCCAGTAGCCACCCGGGCTATCCCATGGGAGGGACCCAGTACTTC. This gives the protein CASSHPGYPMGGTQYF.